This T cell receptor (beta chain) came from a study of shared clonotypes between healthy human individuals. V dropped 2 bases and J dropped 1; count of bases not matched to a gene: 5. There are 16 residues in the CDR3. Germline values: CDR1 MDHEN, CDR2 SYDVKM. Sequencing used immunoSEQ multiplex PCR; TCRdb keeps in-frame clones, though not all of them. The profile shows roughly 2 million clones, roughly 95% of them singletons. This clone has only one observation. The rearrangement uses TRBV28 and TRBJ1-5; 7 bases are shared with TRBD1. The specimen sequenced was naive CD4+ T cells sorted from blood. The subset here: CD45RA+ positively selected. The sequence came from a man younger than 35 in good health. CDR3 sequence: CASSLKGATSNQPQHF. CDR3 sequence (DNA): TGTGCCAGCAGTTTAAAGGGGGCTACGAGCAATCAGCCCCAGCATTTT.